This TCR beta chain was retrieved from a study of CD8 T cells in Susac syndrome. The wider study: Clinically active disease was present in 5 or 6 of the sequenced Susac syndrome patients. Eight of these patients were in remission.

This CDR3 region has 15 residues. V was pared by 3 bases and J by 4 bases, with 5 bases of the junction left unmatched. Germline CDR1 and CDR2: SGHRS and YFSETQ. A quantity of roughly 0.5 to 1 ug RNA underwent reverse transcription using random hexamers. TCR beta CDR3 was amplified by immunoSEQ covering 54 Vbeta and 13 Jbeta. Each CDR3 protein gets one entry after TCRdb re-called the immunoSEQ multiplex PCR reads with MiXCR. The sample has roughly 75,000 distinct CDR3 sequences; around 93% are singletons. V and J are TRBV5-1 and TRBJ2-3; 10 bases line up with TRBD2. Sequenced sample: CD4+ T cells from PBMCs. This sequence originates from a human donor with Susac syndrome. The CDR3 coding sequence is TGCGCCAGCAGCTGGAGCGGGGGGGCCCCAGATACGCAGTATTTT. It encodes CASSWSGGAPDTQYF.